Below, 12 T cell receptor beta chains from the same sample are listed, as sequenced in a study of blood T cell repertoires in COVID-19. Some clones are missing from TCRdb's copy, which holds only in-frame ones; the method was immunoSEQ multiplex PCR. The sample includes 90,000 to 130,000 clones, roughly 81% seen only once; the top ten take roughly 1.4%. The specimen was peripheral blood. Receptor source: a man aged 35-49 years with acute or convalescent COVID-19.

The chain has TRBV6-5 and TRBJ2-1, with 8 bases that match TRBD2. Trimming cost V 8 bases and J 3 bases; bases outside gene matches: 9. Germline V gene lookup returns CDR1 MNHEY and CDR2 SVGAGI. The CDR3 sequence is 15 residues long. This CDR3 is CASGREGFFYNEQFF. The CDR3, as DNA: TGTGCCAGCGGACGGGAGGGCTTTTTCTACAATGAGCAGTTCTTC.

The DNA of the CDR3 is TGTGCCAGCAGTTACGGGCAGAGCGGCATGAACACTGAAGCTTTCTTT. Translated, it gives CASSYGQSGMNTEAFF. The V and J genes are TRBV6-2 or TRBV6-3 and TRBJ1-1; D gene unclear. This CDR3 has 16 amino acids. Germline CDR1 reads MNHEY; CDR2 reads SVGEGT. V lost 2 bases and J 0 bases, leaving 13 bases between the germline ends.

Here the CDR3 DNA reads TGTGCCAGCAGTGAATTTGGGACACCAGGAAACACCATATATTTT. Translating gives CASSEFGTPGNTIYF. The chain recombines TRBV25-1 with TRBJ1-3; D perhaps matches TRBD1 (6 bases). The CDR3 contains 15 residues. Germline-derived CDR1 and CDR2 are MGHDK and SYGVNS. The V and J ends lost 1 base and 4 bases respectively, with 11 bases between them. Filled out from reference TRBV25-1 and TRBJ1-3, the complete variable domain reads EADIYQTPRYLVIGTGKKITLECSQTMGHDKMYWYQQDPGMELHLIHYSYGVNSTEKGDLSSESTVSRIRTEHFPLTLESARPSHTSQYLCASSEFGTPGNTIYFGEGSWLTVV.

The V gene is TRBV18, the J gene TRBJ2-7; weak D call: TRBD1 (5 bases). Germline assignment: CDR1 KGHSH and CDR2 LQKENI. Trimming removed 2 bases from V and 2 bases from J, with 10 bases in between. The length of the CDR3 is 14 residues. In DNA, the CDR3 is TGTGCCAGCTCACCAGGGGCGAGCGCCTACGAGCAGTACTTC. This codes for CASSPGASAYEQYF.

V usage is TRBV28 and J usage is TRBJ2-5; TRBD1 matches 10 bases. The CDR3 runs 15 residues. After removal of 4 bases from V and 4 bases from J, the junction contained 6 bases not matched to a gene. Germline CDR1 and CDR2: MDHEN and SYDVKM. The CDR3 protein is CASSSGGTGAETQYF. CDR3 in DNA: TGTGCCAGCAGTTCAGGGGGGACAGGGGCAGAGACCCAGTACTTC.

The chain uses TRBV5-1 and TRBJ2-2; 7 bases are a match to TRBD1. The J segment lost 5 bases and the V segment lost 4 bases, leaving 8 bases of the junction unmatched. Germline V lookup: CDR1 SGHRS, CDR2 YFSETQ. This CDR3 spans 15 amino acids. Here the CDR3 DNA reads TGCGCCAGCAGCCCCCGGGACAGAGGGACCGGGGAGCTGTTTTTT. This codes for CASSPRDRGTGELFF.

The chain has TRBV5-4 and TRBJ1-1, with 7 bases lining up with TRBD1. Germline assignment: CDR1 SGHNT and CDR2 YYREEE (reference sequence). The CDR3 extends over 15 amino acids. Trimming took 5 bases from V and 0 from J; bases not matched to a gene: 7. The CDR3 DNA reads TGTGCCAGCAGGGAACAGGGGAGGCTGAACACTGAAGCTTTCTTT. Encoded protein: CASREQGRLNTEAFF.

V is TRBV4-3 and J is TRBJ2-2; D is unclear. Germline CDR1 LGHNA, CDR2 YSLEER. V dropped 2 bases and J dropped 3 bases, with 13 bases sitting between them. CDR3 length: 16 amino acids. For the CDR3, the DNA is TGCGCCAGCAGCCAACTCCCCTCGGTGGACACCGGGGAGCTGTTTTTT. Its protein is CASSQLPSVDTGELFF.

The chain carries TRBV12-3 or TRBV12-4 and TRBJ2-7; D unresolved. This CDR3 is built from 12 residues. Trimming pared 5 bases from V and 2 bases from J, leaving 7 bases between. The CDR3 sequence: CASSPQAYEQYF. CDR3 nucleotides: TGTGCCAGCAGTCCACAAGCCTACGAGCAGTACTTC.

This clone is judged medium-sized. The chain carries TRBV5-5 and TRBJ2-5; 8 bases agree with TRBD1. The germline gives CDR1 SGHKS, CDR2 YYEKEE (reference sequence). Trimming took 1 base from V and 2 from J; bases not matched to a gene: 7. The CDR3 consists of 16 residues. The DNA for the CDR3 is TGTGCCAGCAGCTTGATGCAGGGGGCTTTTCAAGAGACCCAGTACTTC. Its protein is CASSLMQGAFQETQYF.

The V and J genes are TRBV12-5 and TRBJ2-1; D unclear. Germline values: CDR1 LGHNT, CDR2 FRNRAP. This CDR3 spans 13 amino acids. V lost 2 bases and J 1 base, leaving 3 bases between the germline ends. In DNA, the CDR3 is TGTGCTAGTGGTTTGCATTCCTACAATGAGCAGTTCTTC. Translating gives CASGLHSYNEQFF.

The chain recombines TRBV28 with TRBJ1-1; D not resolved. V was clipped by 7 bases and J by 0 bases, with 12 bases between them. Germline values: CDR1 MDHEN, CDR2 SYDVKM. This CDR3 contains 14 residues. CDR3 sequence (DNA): TGTGCCAGCACCCTTCATGGCTTGAACACTGAAGCTTTCTTT. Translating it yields CASTLHGLNTEAFF.